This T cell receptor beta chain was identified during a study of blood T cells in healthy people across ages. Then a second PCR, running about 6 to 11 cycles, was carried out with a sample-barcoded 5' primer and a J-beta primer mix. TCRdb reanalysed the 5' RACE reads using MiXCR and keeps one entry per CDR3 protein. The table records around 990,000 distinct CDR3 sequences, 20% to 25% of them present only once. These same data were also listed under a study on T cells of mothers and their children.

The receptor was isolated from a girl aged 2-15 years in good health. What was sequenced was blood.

The CDR3 here is CSVLSDTFRGYTF. CDR3 bases: TGCAGCGTTTTAAGTGACACGTTTCGAGGCTACACCTTC. This chain uses TRBV29-1 with TRBJ1-2; no reliable D call. Germline-derived CDR1 and CDR2 are SQVTM and ANQGSEA. The CDR3 loop spans 13 amino acids. The V and J ends lost 5 bases and 8 bases respectively, with 18 bases between them.